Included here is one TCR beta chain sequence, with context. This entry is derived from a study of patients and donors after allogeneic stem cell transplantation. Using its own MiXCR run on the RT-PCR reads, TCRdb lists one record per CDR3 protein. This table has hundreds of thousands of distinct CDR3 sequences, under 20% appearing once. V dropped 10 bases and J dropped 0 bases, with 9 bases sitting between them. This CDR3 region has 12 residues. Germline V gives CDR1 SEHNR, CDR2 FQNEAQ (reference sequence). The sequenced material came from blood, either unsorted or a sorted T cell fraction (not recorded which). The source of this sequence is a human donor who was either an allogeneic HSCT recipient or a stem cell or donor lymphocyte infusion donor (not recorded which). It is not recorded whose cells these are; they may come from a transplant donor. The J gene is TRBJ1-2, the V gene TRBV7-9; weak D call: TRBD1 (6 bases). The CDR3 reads CAIQGPNYGYTF. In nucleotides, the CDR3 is TGTGCCATACAGGGTCCTAACTATGGCTACACCTTC.